These 27 T cell receptor beta chains originate from one sample sequenced in a study of control samples from healthy donors and cancer patients. The data were produced by immunoSEQ multiplex PCR, yet TCRdb's version contains in-frame clones alone and is incomplete. The table lists some 160,000 clones, 80% to 95% of them singletons, with 0.55% to 0.7% in the top ten. The sequencing input was blood. Receptors originate from a woman aged 25 to 45 in good health.

The genes are TRBV14 and TRBJ2-6, with D unresolved. V was cut by 1 base and J by 4 bases, with 11 bases left in between. CDR3 length: 16 amino acids. CDR1 is SGHDN, CDR2 FVKESK, per germline. This chain's CDR3 is CASSQVSSTGANVLTF. The DNA of the CDR3 is TGTGCCAGCAGCCAAGTTTCTTCCACCGGGGCCAACGTCCTGACTTTC. Full variable domain (outside the CDR3, taken from reference TRBV14 and TRBJ2-6): EAGVTQFPSHSVIEKGQTVTLRCDPISGHDNLYWYRRVMGKEIKFLLHFVKESKQDESGMPNNRFLAERTGGTYSTLKVQPAELEDSGVYFCASSQVSSTGANVLTFGAGSRLTVL.

This chain uses TRBV4-1 with TRBJ2-7; D is unresolved. CDR1 is MGHRA, CDR2 YSYEKL, per germline. Trimming shortened V by 1 base and J by 6 bases, and 7 bases separated the two germline ends. The CDR3 is 12 amino acids. The CDR3 region has the DNA TGCGCCAGCAGCCAAGGGTCAGGCGAGCAGTACTTC. Translated: CASSQGSGEQYF.

The chain couples TRBV7-2 to TRBJ2-5; D is undetermined. The CDR3 is 12 amino acids. Germline lookup yields CDR1 SGHTA and CDR2 FQGNSA. The germline V and J ends were trimmed by 5 bases and 3 bases, with 7 bases remaining between them. The DNA of the CDR3 is TGTGCCAGCAGCGCAACCAAAGAGACCCAGTACTTC. Translated, it gives CASSATKETQYF.

The J gene is TRBJ2-5, the V gene TRBV9, with D maybe TRBD1 (5 bases). V was pared by 1 base and J by 2 bases, with 9 bases between. The CDR3 covers 14 residues. Germline V gives CDR1 SGDLS, CDR2 YYNGEE. The CDR3 coding sequence is TGTGCCAGCAGCGTATCCGACAGACAAGAGACCCAGTACTTC. Translated: CASSVSDRQETQYF.

The chain carries TRBV12-3 or TRBV12-4 and TRBJ1-6; D is unclear. Trimming shortened V by 0 bases and J by 10 bases, and 1 base separated the two germline ends. The CDR3 length is 11 residues. CDR3 loop: CASSLASPLHF. CDR3 nucleotide sequence: TGTGCCAGCAGTTTAGCATCACCCCTCCACTTT.

V and J are TRBV6-5 and TRBJ2-7; maybe TRBD1 (5 bases). Trimming cost V 2 bases and J 0 bases, with 8 bases left between them. Germline CDR1 is MNHEY and CDR2 is SVGAGI. The CDR3 loop spans 14 amino acids. The CDR3 sequence is CASSYRGSSYEQYF. CDR3 nucleotide sequence: TGTGCCAGCAGTTACAGGGGATCCTCCTACGAGCAGTACTTC.

The J gene is TRBJ1-6, the V gene TRBV9, with 9 bases that match TRBD1. Trimming took 4 bases from V and 10 from J; bases not matched to a gene: 15. The CDR3 extends over 17 amino acids. Per the germline V gene, CDR1 is SGDLS and CDR2 is YYNGEE. In DNA, the CDR3 is TGTGCCAGCAGCTCAATGGGTCCGGGACAGGGAGGATCACCCCTCCACTTT. This translates into CASSSMGPGQGGSPLHF.

The V call is TRBV19, the J call TRBJ1-5; D perhaps matches TRBD1 (5 bases). The V end lost 6 bases, the J end lost 1 base, and 10 bases lay between the germline ends. Germline-derived CDR1 and CDR2 are LNHDA and SQIVND (reference sequence). CDR3 length: 14 residues. The CDR3: CASSQGASNQPQHF. In DNA, the CDR3 is TGTGCCAGTAGCCAAGGGGCGAGCAATCAGCCCCAGCATTTT.

The chain employs TRBV3-1 (or the pseudogene TRBV3-2) and TRBJ1-3; TRBD1 matches 8 bases. The CDR3 sequence is 14 residues long. The trim removed 4 bases at V and 4 bases at J, leaving 3 bases unmatched. Germline values: CDR1 LGHDT, CDR2 YNNKEL (reference sequence). The CDR3 bases are TGTGCCAGCAGCCCCCGGGACAGGGGAAACACCATATATTTT. Translated, it gives CASSPRDRGNTIYF.

The chain recombines TRBV2 with TRBJ2-3, with 9 bases identical to TRBD2. CDR1 SNHLY and CDR2 FYNNEI come from the germline V gene. CDR3 length: 14 residues. The V segment lost 4 bases and the J segment 4 bases; nucleotides outside the gene matches: 3. CDR3 coding DNA: TGTGCCAGCAGTGGACTAGCGGTTTCAGATACGCAGTATTTT. Translating it yields CASSGLAVSDTQYF.

The genes are TRBV5-1 and TRBJ2-7, with D uncertain. The V gene's germline CDR1 is SGHRS and CDR2 YFSETQ. The CDR3 totals 14 residues. Trimming shortened V by 3 bases and J by 0 bases, and 10 bases separated the two germline ends. The CDR3 protein is CASSSFPDSYEQYF. CDR3 DNA: TGCGCCAGCAGCTCCTTCCCGGACTCCTACGAGCAGTACTTC.

V usage is TRBV9 and J usage is TRBJ1-2; TRBD1 might be the D (5 bases). From germline, CDR1 is SGDLS and CDR2 YYNGEE. V was cut by 3 bases and J by 8 bases, with 17 bases left in between. The length of the CDR3 is 14 residues. DNA for the CDR3: TGTGCCAGCAGCGGCCCCGGGAGCTGGGGGGGCTACACCTTC. Amino acid sequence: CASSGPGSWGGYTF.

The chain has TRBV5-6 and TRBJ1-5, with D possibly TRBD1 on 5 matching bases. V gave up 2 bases and J gave up 2 bases, with 23 bases separating them. CDR1 is SGHDT and CDR2 is YYEEEE in the germline V gene. The CDR3 extends over 19 amino acids. The DNA of the CDR3 is TGTGCCAGCAGCTTTTTCGGGTTTCCCGGGGGATCGGGCAATCAGCCCCAGCATTTT. This sequence encodes CASSFFGFPGGSGNQPQHF.

The J gene is TRBJ1-6, the V gene TRBV9; 8 bases are shared with TRBD1. The germline V gene has CDR1 SGDLS and CDR2 YYNGEE. V lost 4 bases and J lost 14; bases outside the gene matches: 14. The CDR3 is made up of 15 amino acids. CDR3 protein: CASSSLTGELGSLHF. The CDR3 bases are TGTGCCAGCAGCTCGCTGACAGGGGAGTTGGGATCCCTCCACTTT.

V usage is TRBV7-9 and J usage is TRBJ2-1; a weak D match, TRBD1 (6 bases). V lost 1 base, J lost 4 bases, and 14 bases lay in between. The CDR3 consists of 16 residues. Germline values: CDR1 SEHNR, CDR2 FQNEAQ (reference sequence). CDR3 in amino acids: CASSLGRDTSYNEQFF. CDR3 DNA sequence: TGTGCCAGCAGCTTAGGTCGGGACACATCATACAATGAGCAGTTCTTC.

The chain carries TRBV5-5 and TRBJ2-6; D might be TRBD1 (5 bases). Trimming removed 4 bases from V and 0 bases from J, with 8 bases in between. In germline, CDR1 is SGHKS, CDR2 YYEKEE (reference sequence). The CDR3 length is 15 residues. This CDR3 reads CASSGHFSGANVLTF. The CDR3 nucleotides are TGTGCCAGCAGCGGACACTTCTCTGGGGCCAACGTCCTGACTTTC.

The chain employs TRBV10-3 and TRBJ2-3, with D perhaps TRBD1 or TRBD2 (6 bases each). V lost 0 bases and J 1 base, leaving 14 bases between the germline ends. This CDR3 spans 17 amino acids. Germline CDR1 is ENHRY and CDR2 is SYGVKD. CDR3 amino acids: CAISESRGPGRTDTQYF. In DNA form, the CDR3 reads TGTGCCATCAGTGAGTCCCGGGGGCCCGGGCGCACAGATACGCAGTATTTT.

J is TRBJ2-3 and V is TRBV3-1 (or the pseudogene TRBV3-2), with D possibly matching TRBD2 (5 bases). V was shortened by 5 bases and J by 0 bases, with 15 bases between the two germline ends. This CDR3 is 16 amino acids long. From germline, CDR1 is LGHDT and CDR2 YNNKEL (reference sequence). CDR3 sequence reads: CASSGLLNPSTDTQYF. CDR3 DNA: TGTGCCAGCAGCGGACTCCTTAACCCTAGCACAGATACGCAGTATTTT.

The genes are TRBV5-4 and TRBJ2-1; 7 bases match TRBD2. Losses at the gene ends were 3 bases for V and 0 bases for J; bases not matched to a gene: 6. Per the germline V gene, CDR1 is SGHNT and CDR2 is YYREEE (reference sequence). The CDR3 is 16 residues long. For the CDR3, the DNA is TGTGCCAGCAGCTCTACCGGGGGGAGCTCCTACAATGAGCAGTTCTTC. Its translation is CASSSTGGSSYNEQFF.

V usage is TRBV13 and J usage is TRBJ2-7, with TRBD2 as a possible D gene (5 bases). V gave up 0 bases and J gave up 6 bases, with 12 bases separating them. Germline assignment: CDR1 PRHDT and CDR2 FYEKMQ (reference sequence). This CDR3 has 14 residues. Written as DNA, the CDR3 is TGTGCCAGCAGCTTAGGGACTACACTAATCGAGCAGTACTTC. Its translation is CASSLGTTLIEQYF.

The V gene is TRBV25-1, the J gene TRBJ1-4; weak D call: TRBD1 (5 bases). Germline CDR1 is MGHDK and CDR2 is SYGVNS. The CDR3 has 17 residues. Trimming took off 3 bases at V and 0 bases at J, with 14 bases between the two ends. The CDR3 loop is CASSDPGSPATNEKLFF. The CDR3 DNA follows: TGTGCCAGCAGTGACCCAGGGTCCCCCGCAACTAATGAAAAACTGTTTTTT.

The CDR3 region has the DNA TGTGCCAGCAGCGATCCCGGGACTAGTGTCAATGAGCAGTTCTTC. Protein: CASSDPGTSVNEQFF. The chain uses TRBV9 and TRBJ2-1; 8 nucleotides line up with TRBD2. V lost 3 bases to trimming and J lost 6 bases; unmatched junction nucleotides: 8. CDR3 size: 15 residues. The germline CDR1 and CDR2 sequences are SGDLS and YYNGEE.

The rearrangement joins TRBV5-1 to TRBJ2-7; maybe TRBD2 (6 bases). This CDR3 spans 17 amino acids. The V end was cut by 2 bases, the J end by 5 bases, with 23 bases between. Germline values: CDR1 SGHRS, CDR2 YFSETQ. Here the CDR3 DNA reads TGCGCCAGCAGCTTTGCGACTAGTAACCACGGGCCCCACGAGCAGTACTTC. This gives the protein CASSFATSNHGPHEQYF.

CDR3 sequence: CASSPSYGSFDTQYF. CDR3 nucleotides: TGTGCCAGCAGTCCGTCGTACGGGAGCTTCGATACGCAGTATTTT. This rearrangement joins TRBV27 to TRBJ2-3, with a possible D match to TRBD2 (6 bases). This CDR3 spans 15 amino acids. The V gene lost 5 bases and the J gene lost 6 bases, with 18 bases spanning the gap. Germline CDR1 and CDR2: MNHEY and SMNVEV (reference sequence).

About this clone: One end of the junction does not line up with germline, which may come from a read error. This sample also contains other DNA sequences that code for the same CDR3. The genes are TRBV4-1 and TRBJ2-7, with D unresolved. The CDR3 consists of 15 residues. Germline V gives CDR1 MGHRA, CDR2 YSYEKL. CDR3 sequence (DNA): TGCGCCAGCAGCGCCCCCGTTTGGCTTTCCTACGAGCAATACTTC. Protein: CASSAPVWLSYEQYF.

The V and J genes are TRBV6-2 or TRBV6-3 and TRBJ2-6; 9 bases line up with TRBD2. Per germline, CDR1 MNHEY and CDR2 SVGEGT. The CDR3 has 19 residues. The V gene end was trimmed by 0 bases and the J gene end by 0 bases; junction bases not matched to a gene: 6. The CDR3 sequence: CASSYSIISGSSGANVLTF. CDR3 DNA sequence: TGTGCCAGCAGTTACTCTATTATTAGCGGGAGCTCTGGGGCCAACGTCCTGACTTTC.

In DNA, the CDR3 is TGCGCCAGCAGCCAAGTAGGGACAGGGGGCATAGATACGCAGTATTTT. Amino acids: CASSQVGTGGIDTQYF. This chain joins TRBV4-1 and TRBJ2-3, with 12 bases lining up with TRBD1. CDR1 MGHRA and CDR2 YSYEKL come from the germline V gene. This CDR3 has 16 amino acids. Unmatched junction bases numbered 4, after V lost 1 base and J lost 5 bases.